A selection of T cell receptor beta chains follows, all from one sample in a study of CXCR3-negative and CXCR3-positive naive CD8 T cells. TCRdb reworked the 5' RACE reads into one entry per CDR3 protein, no DNA. Its listing shows around 50,000 distinct CDR3 sequences. Sequencing was carried out using naive CXCR3- CD8+ T cells from blood. The receptors come from a human donor in good health. Some clones in this sample may be carry-over from other donors' samples. CDR3s include the opening cysteine and the closing phenylalanine or tryptophan. Part of the rows lack a size; the others show once, few, many or a class for expanded clones.

abundance: -; v_gene: TRBV28; j_gene: TRBJ2-6; CDR3aa: CASSSPIGIQYSGANVLTF
abundance: -; v_gene: TRBV5-1; j_gene: TRBJ2-7; CDR3aa: CASSLDRAGAYEQYF
abundance: -; v_gene: TRBV21-1; j_gene: TRBJ2-1; CDR3aa: CASSKAGGGRRGNEQFF
abundance: -; v_gene: TRBV28; j_gene: TRBJ2-1; CDR3aa: CASSDPRTQNEQFF
abundance: -; v_gene: TRBV6-5; j_gene: TRBJ2-7; CDR3aa: CASSYAGSSYEQYF
abundance: -; v_gene: TRBV19; j_gene: TRBJ2-7; CDR3aa: CASSPWDSAYEQYF
abundance: medium-sized; v_gene: TRBV7-3; j_gene: TRBJ1-6; CDR3aa: CASSSTGGAGSPLHF
abundance: -; v_gene: TRBV27; j_gene: TRBJ1-5; CDR3aa: CASSLSRANQPQHF
abundance: -; v_gene: TRBV12-3/TRBV12-4; j_gene: TRBJ2-7; CDR3aa: CASSSLTSGRSEQYF
abundance: -; v_gene: TRBV5-5; j_gene: TRBJ2-7; CDR3aa: CASSLVWAGYEQYF
abundance: -; v_gene: TRBV6-5; j_gene: TRBJ2-7; CDR3aa: CASSYSNRDGDEQYF
abundance: -; v_gene: TRBV12-3/TRBV12-4; j_gene: TRBJ2-5; CDR3aa: CASSGARETQYF
abundance: -; v_gene: TRBV29-1; j_gene: TRBJ1-1; CDR3aa: CSAADGAEAFF
abundance: -; v_gene: TRBV6-6; j_gene: TRBJ2-1; CDR3aa: CASSPWTDNNEQFF
abundance: -; v_gene: TRBV29-1; j_gene: TRBJ2-1; CDR3aa: CSVDDSGRAYNEQFF
abundance: -; v_gene: TRBV30; j_gene: TRBJ2-2; CDR3aa: CAWSVFTGELFF
abundance: -; v_gene: TRBV3-1; j_gene: TRBJ2-1; CDR3aa: CASSHTGGTFYNEQFF
abundance: -; v_gene: TRBV30; j_gene: TRBJ1-1; CDR3aa: CAFDSSPASWDATDTEAFF
abundance: -; v_gene: TRBV27; j_gene: TRBJ1-5; CDR3aa: CASRTTGYGSNQPQHF
abundance: -; v_gene: TRBV6-1; j_gene: TRBJ1-1; CDR3aa: CASSEWTLGTEAFF
abundance: -; v_gene: TRBV4-2; j_gene: TRBJ1-4; CDR3aa: CASSQDRGTGGEKLFF
abundance: -; v_gene: TRBV9; j_gene: TRBJ2-5; CDR3aa: CASSTPPFPAAGEIQETQYF
abundance: -; v_gene: TRBV13; j_gene: TRBJ2-1; CDR3aa: CASSLGLAGDQEEQFF
abundance: -; v_gene: TRBV20-1; j_gene: TRBJ2-5; CDR3aa: CSARPSGSTGWYQETQYF
abundance: -; v_gene: TRBV9; j_gene: TRBJ2-1; CDR3aa: CATSAQGLGNEQFF
abundance: -; v_gene: TRBV20-1; j_gene: TRBJ1-5; CDR3aa: CSARGRDNQPQHF
abundance: -; v_gene: TRBV28; j_gene: TRBJ2-1; CDR3aa: CASSLLAHSYNEQFF
abundance: -; v_gene: TRBV6-5; j_gene: TRBJ2-5; CDR3aa: CASSYGLDQETQYF
abundance: -; v_gene: TRBV2; j_gene: TRBJ2-7; CDR3aa: CASSEWVGSPYEQYF
abundance: -; v_gene: TRBV28; j_gene: TRBJ2-5; CDR3aa: CASSPPLAVVETQYF
abundance: -; v_gene: TRBV6-1; j_gene: TRBJ1-2; CDR3aa: CASSEVGGVSGYTF
abundance: -; v_gene: TRBV12-3/TRBV12-4; j_gene: TRBJ1-4; CDR3aa: CASTRQAINEKLFF
abundance: -; v_gene: TRBV15; j_gene: TRBJ2-3; CDR3aa: CATSREGGAPDTQYF
abundance: -; v_gene: TRBV6-5; j_gene: TRBJ2-1; CDR3aa: CASAASDREQFF
abundance: -; v_gene: TRBV20-1; j_gene: TRBJ2-1; CDR3aa: CSAGTGGGNEQFF
abundance: -; v_gene: TRBV20-1; j_gene: TRBJ2-5; CDR3aa: CSARGHEGWETQYF
abundance: -; v_gene: TRBV5-4; j_gene: TRBJ1-1; CDR3aa: CASSFRTANTEAFF
abundance: -; v_gene: TRBV29-1; j_gene: TRBJ1-2; CDR3aa: CSVGQGPYGYTF
abundance: -; v_gene: TRBV19; j_gene: TRBJ1-2; CDR3aa: CASSDYVRGDGYTF
abundance: -; v_gene: TRBV27; j_gene: TRBJ2-1; CDR3aa: CASSLMVISSYNEQFF
abundance: -; v_gene: TRBV2; j_gene: TRBJ2-1; CDR3aa: CASRGGSSYNEQFF
abundance: -; v_gene: TRBV29-1; j_gene: TRBJ2-5; CDR3aa: CSVEVGGYETQYF
abundance: medium-sized; v_gene: TRBV11-2; j_gene: TRBJ2-3; CDR3aa: CASSLATTDTQYF